One sample yielded the 24 T cell receptor beta chains listed below, sequenced in a study of post-analysis software for immune sequencing data. Study-wide results and limits: Patients showed TRBV5-6, TRBV5-1 and TRBV20-1 among four to six TRBV segments more frequent than in controls.

These TCRs' antigens remain unknown. Unique molecular identifiers were carried by the TCR beta cDNA libraries. TCRdb reprocessed the PCR reads with MiXCR, giving one entry per CDR3 protein. The table includes about 680,000 distinct CDR3 sequences, 59% detected once. Input material: blood. The receptors here all came from a girl aged 2-10 years with multiple sclerosis.

The V and J genes are TRBV9 and TRBJ2-1; D unresolved. V was trimmed by 0 bases and J by 5 bases, leaving 6 bases between them. The CDR3 has 13 amino acids. Germline loops: CDR1 SGDLS, CDR2 YYNGEE. This CDR3 is CASSVGPNNEQFF. CDR3 DNA sequence: TGTGCCAGCAGCGTAGGCCCCAACAATGAGCAGTTCTTC.

In its sample, this clonotype was seen a few times. This sequence joins TRBV11-2 and TRBJ2-2, with TRBD1 matching over 8 bases. The V segment lost 3 bases and the J segment 5 bases; nucleotides outside the gene matches: 8. Germline CDR1 and CDR2: SGHAT and FQNNGV. The CDR3 loop spans 16 amino acids. The CDR3 nucleotides read TGTGCCAGCAGCTTGCTGGGACAGGCAACGACCGGGGAGCTGTTTTTT. Protein: CASSLLGQATTGELFF.

DNA for the CDR3: TGTGCCAGCAGCAAAGGCTCCCCTAACGCAGATACGCAGTATTTT. It specifies CASSKGSPNADTQYF. The chain couples TRBV14 to TRBJ2-3; D ambiguous. From germline, CDR1 is SGHDN and CDR2 FVKESK. There are 15 residues in the CDR3. Trimming stripped 5 bases from V and 4 bases from J, with 16 bases between.

The chain has TRBV29-1 and TRBJ1-1; D is perhaps TRBD1 (6 bases). V lost 4 bases and J 1 base, leaving 10 bases between the germline ends. Germline assignment: CDR1 SQVTM and CDR2 ANQGSEA. The CDR3 has 13 residues. In DNA form, the CDR3 reads TGCAGCGTTGTCTACAGGGCGAACACTGAAGCTTTCTTT. The encoded protein is CSVVYRANTEAFF.

This clonotype was seen just once. The chain couples TRBV2 to TRBJ2-1, with 8 bases matching TRBD1. The V segment lost 8 bases and the J segment 5 bases; nucleotides outside the gene matches: 11. Germline V gene data show CDR1 as SNHLY and CDR2 as FYNNEI. The CDR3 length is 15 residues. CDR3 bases: TGTGCCAGCGGCAGCCGGGACAGGATAAACAATGAGCAGTTCTTC. This gives the protein CASGSRDRINNEQFF.

The V and J genes are TRBV2 and TRBJ2-1; 8 bases align to TRBD1. The ends lost 3 bases at V and 12 bases at J; junction bases unmatched: 10. The germline V gene has CDR1 SNHLY and CDR2 FYNNEI. The CDR3 contains 14 residues. Written as DNA, the CDR3 is TGTGCCAGCAGTGATATAGTCGTCGGGACAGGGCAGTTCTTC. Translated: CASSDIVVGTGQFF.

The chain is built from TRBV7-9 and TRBJ1-2; 7 bases are shared with TRBD1. Per germline, CDR1 SEHNR and CDR2 FQNEAQ (reference sequence). The CDR3 has 17 residues. The V segment lost 4 bases and the J segment 1 base; nucleotides outside the gene matches: 12. Here the CDR3 reads CASSSTDGQAINYGYTF. As DNA, the CDR3 is TGTGCCAGCAGCTCGACCGACGGACAGGCAATTAACTATGGCTACACCTTC.

The V gene is TRBV6-5, the J gene TRBJ1-2; weak D call: TRBD1 (6 bases). The CDR3 has 14 residues. Germline loops: CDR1 MNHEY, CDR2 SVGAGI. The germline V and J ends were trimmed by 8 bases and 4 bases, with 17 bases remaining between them. The CDR3 bases are TGTGCCAGCGGCCCGCTCGGACAGATCTATGGCTACACCTTC. Its protein is CASGPLGQIYGYTF.

The V gene is TRBV11-2, the J gene TRBJ2-5, with 8 bases aligning to TRBD1. The J call is uncertain, as TRBJ2-7 better fits the DNA end. Germline loops: CDR1 SGHAT, CDR2 FQNNGV. The CDR3 runs to 15 residues. This chain's CDR3 is CASSLTGVSGYEQYF. CDR3 bases: TGTGCCAGCAGCTTGACAGGGGTTTCAGGCTACGAGCAGTACTTC.

The J gene is TRBJ2-1, the V gene TRBV12-3 or TRBV12-4; the match to TRBD1 covers 10 bases. The CDR3 loop spans 18 amino acids. V trimming: 6 bases; J trimming: 5 bases; junction bases outside the gene matches: 16. The CDR3 sequence is CASSPPGQGRYGDNEQFF. The CDR3 DNA follows: TGTGCCAGCAGCCCCCCGGGACAGGGGAGGTATGGGGACAATGAGCAGTTCTTC.

This clonotype was seen a single time. This chain connects TRBV5-1 to TRBJ2-1; D is possibly TRBD1 or TRBD2 (5 bases each). The CDR3 totals 14 residues. Germline V gives CDR1 SGHRS, CDR2 YFSETQ. The V end was cut by 3 bases, the J end by 4 bases, with 11 bases between. CDR3 sequence reads: CASSYRDGYNEQFF. CDR3 DNA sequence: TGCGCCAGCAGCTACCGGGACGGATACAATGAGCAGTTCTTC.

The J gene is TRBJ2-3, the V gene TRBV4-1, with 10 nucleotides matching TRBD2. The trim removed 6 bases at V and 6 bases at J, leaving 9 bases unmatched. This CDR3 is built from 15 residues. Per the germline V gene, CDR1 is MGHRA and CDR2 is YSYEKL. CDR3 protein: CASRRVAGGSDTQYF. CDR3 DNA: TGCGCCAGCAGGAGAGTAGCGGGGGGATCGGATACGCAGTATTTT.

Points on this clonotype: A read error may account for a junction end that differs from germline. The rearrangement uses TRBV2 and TRBJ2-4, with D perhaps matching TRBD1 or TRBD2 (6 bases each). The CDR3 spans 14 residues. Looked up from germline, CDR1 is SNHLY and CDR2 is FYNNEI. The CDR3: CAGSEIGGLNIQYF. The CDR3 nucleotides read TGTGCCGGCAGTGAAATCGGGGGCCTAAACATTCAGTACTTC.

There are a few counts of this clonotype. V gene TRBV7-2 combines with J gene TRBJ2-7; D perhaps matches TRBD2 (6 bases). Germline assignment: CDR1 SGHTA and CDR2 FQGNSA. CDR3 length: 14 residues. V was clipped by 1 base and J by 3 bases, with 10 bases between them. CDR3 sequence reads: CASSLGGELYEQYF. CDR3 coding DNA: TGTGCCAGCAGCTTAGGCGGGGAGCTCTACGAGCAGTACTTC.

This clonotype appeared a few times. The V and J genes are TRBV7-9 and TRBJ2-5; D may be TRBD1 or TRBD2 (5 bases each). The V gene lost 0 bases and the J gene lost 5 bases, with 19 bases spanning the gap. Germline CDR1 SEHNR, CDR2 FQNEAQ (reference sequence). There are 17 residues in the CDR3. The CDR3 DNA is TGTGCCAGCAGCTTAGCGATTATCGGGACGAGGAGTGAGACCCAGTACTTC. It codes for CASSLAIIGTRSETQYF.

This clonotype was observed once. This chain links TRBV20-1 with TRBJ1-1; weak D call: TRBD1 (5 bases). The CDR3 has 17 amino acids. Germline values: CDR1 DFQATT, CDR2 SNEGSKA (reference sequence). V was trimmed by 7 bases and J by 0 bases, leaving 24 bases between them. The CDR3 DNA reads as TGCAGTGTCTCTCTGGTAGCGGGACGAGGGCTGAACACTGAAGCTTTCTTT. Translated, it gives CSVSLVAGRGLNTEAFF.

In this sample, this clonotype turned up a few times. CDR3 sequence: CASSPSLGTQYF. DNA of the CDR3: TGTGCCAGCAGCCCCTCCCTTGGGACCCAGTACTTC. This rearrangement joins TRBV11-2 to TRBJ2-7; D is unresolved. The DNA end lines up better with TRBJ2-5; the J call may be wrong. CDR1 and CDR2 (germline): SGHAT, FQNNGV. The CDR3 runs 12 residues.

This clonotype appeared a single time. One end of the junction is discordant with germline, which a read error may explain. V gene TRBV20-1 combines with J gene TRBJ2-3; TRBD1 matches at 8 bases. This CDR3 comprises 18 residues. In germline, CDR1 is DFQATT, CDR2 SNEGSKA (reference sequence). The DNA of the CDR3 is TGCAGTGCTAGAGCCCAGAGGCCAGGGGGCAGGACGCAAGATATGCAGTATTTT. Translated, it gives CSARAQRPGGRTQDMQYF.

This rearrangement joins TRBV4-2 to TRBJ2-3; D is undetermined. Germline loops: CDR1 LGHNA, CDR2 YNFKEQ. Trimming pared 0 bases from V and 6 bases from J, leaving 10 bases between. The CDR3 covers 14 residues. CDR3 coding DNA: TGTGCCAGCAGCCAAGAGGAGAGCTCTGATACGCAGTATTTT. Amino acids: CASSQEESSDTQYF.

This clonotype was detected only a few times. This chain uses TRBV20-1 with TRBJ1-2, with 9 bases fitting TRBD1. V lost 4 bases, J lost 4 bases, and 10 bases stayed unmatched. Per germline, CDR1 DFQATT and CDR2 SNEGSKA (reference sequence). This CDR3 region has 15 residues. The CDR3, as DNA: TGCAGTGCTAACCCTCCGGGACAGGGCGGCTATGGCTACACCTTC. The encoded protein is CSANPPGQGGYGYTF.

The chain couples TRBV5-1 to TRBJ2-1; a possible D gene is TRBD2 (7 bases). CDR3 length equals 14 residues. Germline-derived CDR1 and CDR2 are SGHRS and YFSETQ. Trimming left V 0 bases short and J 7 bases short, with 11 bases between. CDR3 in amino acids: CASSLGTAGNEQFF. The CDR3 DNA is TGCGCCAGCAGCTTGGGGACAGCGGGGAATGAGCAGTTCTTC.

The chain couples TRBV4-1 to TRBJ1-6, with unresolved D. Germline CDR1 reads MGHRA; CDR2 reads YSYEKL. CDR3 length equals 16 residues. Trimming shortened V by 2 bases and J by 14 bases, and 22 bases separated the two germline ends. The CDR3 sequence: CASSQTLNLGREALHF. The CDR3, as DNA: TGCGCCAGCAGCCAAACGCTGAACTTAGGAAGGGAAGCCCTCCACTTT.

The chain combines TRBV20-1 with TRBJ2-1, with D perhaps matching TRBD2 (6 bases). This CDR3 is 16 amino acids long. The V and J ends lost 3 bases and 4 bases respectively, with 19 bases between them. Per germline, CDR1 DFQATT and CDR2 SNEGSKA (reference sequence). The CDR3 nucleotides are TGCAGTGCTAGTCCGTTGGTGGCGGGAAAATACAATGAGCAGTTCTTC. Translated, it gives CSASPLVAGKYNEQFF.

This clonotype appeared a few times. The chain employs TRBV5-1 and TRBJ2-3; perhaps TRBD1 as D (6 bases). Trimming stripped 0 bases from V and 2 bases from J, with 16 bases between. CDR3 length equals 17 residues. Germline assignment: CDR1 SGHRS and CDR2 YFSETQ. The CDR3 sequence: CASSLETGTTSTDTQYF. CDR3 coding DNA: TGCGCCAGCAGCTTGGAGACAGGTACTACCTCCACAGATACGCAGTATTTT.